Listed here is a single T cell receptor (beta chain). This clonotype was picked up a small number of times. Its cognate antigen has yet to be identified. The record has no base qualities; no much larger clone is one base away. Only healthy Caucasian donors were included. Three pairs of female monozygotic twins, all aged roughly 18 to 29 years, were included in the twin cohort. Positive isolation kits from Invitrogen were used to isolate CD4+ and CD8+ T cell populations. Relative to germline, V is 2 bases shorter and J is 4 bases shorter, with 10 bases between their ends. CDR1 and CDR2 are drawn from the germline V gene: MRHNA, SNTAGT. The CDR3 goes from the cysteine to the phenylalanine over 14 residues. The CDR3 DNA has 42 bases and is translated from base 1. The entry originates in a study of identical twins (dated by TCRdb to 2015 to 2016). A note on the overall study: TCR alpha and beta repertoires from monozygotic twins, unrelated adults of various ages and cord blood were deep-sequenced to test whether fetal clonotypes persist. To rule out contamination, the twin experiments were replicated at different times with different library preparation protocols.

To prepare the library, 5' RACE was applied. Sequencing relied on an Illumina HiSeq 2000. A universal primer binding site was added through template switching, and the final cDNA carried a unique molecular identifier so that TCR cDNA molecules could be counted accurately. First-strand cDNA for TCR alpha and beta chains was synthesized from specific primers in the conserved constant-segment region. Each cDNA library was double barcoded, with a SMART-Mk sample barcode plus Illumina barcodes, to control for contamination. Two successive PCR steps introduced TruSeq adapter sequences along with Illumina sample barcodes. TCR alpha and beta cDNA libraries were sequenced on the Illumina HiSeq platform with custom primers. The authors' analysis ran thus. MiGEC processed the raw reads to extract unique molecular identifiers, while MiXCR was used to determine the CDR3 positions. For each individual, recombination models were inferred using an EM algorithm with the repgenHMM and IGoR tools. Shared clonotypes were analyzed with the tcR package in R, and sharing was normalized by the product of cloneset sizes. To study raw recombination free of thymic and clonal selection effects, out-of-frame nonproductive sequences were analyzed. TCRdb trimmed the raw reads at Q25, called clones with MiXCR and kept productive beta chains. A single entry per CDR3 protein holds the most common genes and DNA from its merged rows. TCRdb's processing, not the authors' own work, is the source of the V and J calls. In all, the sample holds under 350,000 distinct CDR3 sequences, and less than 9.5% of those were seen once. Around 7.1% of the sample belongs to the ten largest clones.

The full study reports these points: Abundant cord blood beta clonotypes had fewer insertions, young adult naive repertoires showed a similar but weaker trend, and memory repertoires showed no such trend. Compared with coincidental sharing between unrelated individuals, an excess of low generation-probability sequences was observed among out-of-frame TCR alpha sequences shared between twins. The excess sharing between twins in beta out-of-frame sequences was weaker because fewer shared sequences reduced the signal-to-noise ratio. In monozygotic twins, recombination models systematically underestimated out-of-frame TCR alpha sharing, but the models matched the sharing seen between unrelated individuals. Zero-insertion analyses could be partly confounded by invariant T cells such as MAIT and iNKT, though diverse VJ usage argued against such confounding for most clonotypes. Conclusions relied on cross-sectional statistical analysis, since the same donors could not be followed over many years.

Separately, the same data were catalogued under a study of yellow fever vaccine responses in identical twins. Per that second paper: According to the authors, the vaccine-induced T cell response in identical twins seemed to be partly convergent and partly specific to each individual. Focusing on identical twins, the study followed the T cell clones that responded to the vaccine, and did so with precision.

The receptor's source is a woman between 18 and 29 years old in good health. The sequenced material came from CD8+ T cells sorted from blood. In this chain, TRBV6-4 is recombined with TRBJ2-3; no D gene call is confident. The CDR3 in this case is CASSDGQEADTQYF. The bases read TGTGCCAGCAGTGACGGTCAGGAAGCAGATACGCAGTATTTT.